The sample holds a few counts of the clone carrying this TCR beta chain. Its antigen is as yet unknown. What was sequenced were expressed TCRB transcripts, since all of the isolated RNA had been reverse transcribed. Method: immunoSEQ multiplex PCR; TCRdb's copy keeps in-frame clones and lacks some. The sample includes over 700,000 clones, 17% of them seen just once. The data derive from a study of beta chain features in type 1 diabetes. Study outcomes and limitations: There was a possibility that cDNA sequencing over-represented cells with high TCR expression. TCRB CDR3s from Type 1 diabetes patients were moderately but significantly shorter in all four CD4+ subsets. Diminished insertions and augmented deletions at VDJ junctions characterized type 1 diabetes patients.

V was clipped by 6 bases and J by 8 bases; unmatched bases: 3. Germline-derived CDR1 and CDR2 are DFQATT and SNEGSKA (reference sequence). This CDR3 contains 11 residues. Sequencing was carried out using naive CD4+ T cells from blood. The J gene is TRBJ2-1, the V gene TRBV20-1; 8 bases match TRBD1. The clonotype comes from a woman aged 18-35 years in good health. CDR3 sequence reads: CSAGQGYEQFF. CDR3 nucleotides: TGCAGTGCAGGACAGGGCTATGAGCAGTTCTTC.